Below, one TCR beta chain is given with its context. The antigen is not known. This sample is part of a study of response to subunit inactivated influenza vaccine. Study conclusions and caveats: Every seasonal influenza vaccination brings in few new T cells, the authors suggested.

TCRdb analysed the RT-PCR reads with MiXCR anew, one entry per CDR3 protein. The sample has about 190,000 distinct CDR3 sequences; 14% are singletons. This CDR3 has 16 residues. The V end lost 3 bases, the J end lost 2 bases, and 16 bases lay between the germline ends. Germline V gene lookup returns CDR1 ENHRY and CDR2 SYGVKD. This clonotype originated in a man aged 50-59 years who received an inactivated influenza vaccine. The starting material was CD8+ T cells sorted from PBMCs, obtained roughly 5 days after vaccination. This chain links TRBV10-3 with TRBJ1-2; D is possibly TRBD1 (5 bases). This CDR3 reads CAISDSRGFGNYGYTF. DNA for the CDR3: TGTGCCATCAGTGACTCGAGGGGATTTGGAAACTATGGCTACACCTTC.